What follows are 22 T cell receptor beta chains derived from one specimen sequenced in a study of T cell responses to AZD1222 COVID-19 vaccine. Here immunoSEQ multiplex PCR was the method, and the copy in TCRdb shows in-frame clones only, minus some. This sample has roughly 100,000 clones; about four fifths occur once, and the top ten carry more than 15%. Sequenced here: peripheral blood, sampled on day 0 of AZD1222 vaccination. The receptor set was obtained from an adult in good health.

This clone is medium-sized by share. The chain employs TRBV27 and TRBJ2-1; 9 positions agree with TRBD1. CDR3 size: 15 residues. CDR1 is MNHEY and CDR2 is SMNVEV in the germline V gene (reference sequence). J was trimmed by 10 bases and V by 2 bases; bases with no gene match: 9. The CDR3 coding sequence is TGTGCCAGCAGTTTAGACAGGGGGGGTGGTCGAGAGCAGTTCTTC. This translates into CASSLDRGGGREQFF.

This chain joins TRBV12-5 and TRBJ2-7, with 7 nucleotides matching TRBD2. The V segment lost 7 bases and the J segment 6 bases; nucleotides outside the gene matches: 12. The germline V gene has CDR1 LGHNT and CDR2 FRNRAP. The CDR3 spans 14 residues. Here the CDR3 DNA reads TGTGCTAGTGCCCCGGCGGGAGTGTTTCTCGAGCAGTACTTC. Translated: CASAPAGVFLEQYF.

DNA of the CDR3: TGCGCCAGCAGCCAAGGGACAGGGTCGCCCGACACCATATATTTT. This gives the protein CASSQGTGSPDTIYF. V is TRBV4-1 and J is TRBJ1-3; 8 nucleotides align to TRBD1. The CDR3 contains 15 residues. CDR1 is MGHRA and CDR2 is YSYEKL in the germline V gene. Germline trimming cut 1 base from V and 8 bases from J; bases unmatched to any gene: 7.

The gene calls are TRBV4-2 and TRBJ2-3; 8 nucleotides line up with TRBD1. Germline-derived CDR1 and CDR2 are LGHNA and YNFKEQ. J was trimmed by 2 bases and V by 0 bases; bases with no gene match: 4. The CDR3 is 16 amino acids. The CDR3 DNA follows: TGTGCCAGCAGCCAAGACGGACAGGGACCCACAGATACGCAGTATTTT. Translating it yields CASSQDGQGPTDTQYF.

The rearrangement joins TRBV24-1 to TRBJ1-2; maybe TRBD1 (6 bases). Per germline, CDR1 KGHDR and CDR2 SFDVKD. Trimming removed 4 bases at V and 7 bases at J, with 15 bases between. The length of the CDR3 is 14 residues. CDR3 sequence (DNA): TGTGCCACCAGTGAAACTGGACAGATCGGTGGCTACACCTTC. Translation gives CATSETGQIGGYTF.

Only one count was recorded for this clone. This chain uses TRBV2 with TRBJ2-5, with TRBD2 matching 10 bases. The CDR3 covers 15 residues. Germline CDR1 SNHLY, CDR2 FYNNEI. Unmatched junction bases numbered 8, after V lost 5 bases and J lost 5 bases. The CDR3 bases are TGTGCCAGCAGTCTAAGCGGGGGGGCCCATGAGACCCAGTACTTC. Its protein is CASSLSGGAHETQYF.

The chain carries TRBV6-2 or TRBV6-3 and TRBJ1-5; 7 bases are shared with TRBD1. Germline CDR1 is MNHEY and CDR2 is SVGEGT. The CDR3 covers 16 residues. J gave up 3 bases and V 0 bases, and 5 bases lay outside the gene matches. The CDR3 is CASSYSPRGANQPQHF. CDR3 nucleotide sequence: TGTGCCAGCAGTTACTCCCCCAGGGGGGCCAATCAGCCCCAGCATTTT.

This chain uses TRBV27 with TRBJ2-7, with D unclear. Trimming took 2 bases from V and 4 from J, leaving 12 bases between them. The CDR3 runs 14 residues. Germline V gene lookup returns CDR1 MNHEY and CDR2 SMNVEV (reference sequence). The CDR3, as DNA: TGTGCCAGCAGTTTAAAGGGTTATACTTACGAGCAGTACTTC. This translates into CASSLKGYTYEQYF.

The rearrangement joins TRBV6-5 to TRBJ1-6; tentatively, D is TRBD1 (5 bases). Germline CDR1 MNHEY, CDR2 SVGAGI. V was trimmed by 10 bases and J by 13 bases, leaving 17 bases between them. The CDR3 runs 12 residues. CDR3 in amino acids: CATLRGGSPLHF. The CDR3 coding sequence is TGTGCCACCTTACGGGGGGGGTCCCCCCTCCACTTT.

The chain combines TRBV11-3 with TRBJ1-1; D is ambiguous. CDR3 length: 14 residues. CDR1 SGHNT and CDR2 YENEEA come from the germline V gene. The V and J ends lost 4 bases and 3 bases respectively, with 12 bases between them. CDR3 sequence reads: CASSSRLIDTEAFF. DNA of the CDR3: TGTGCCAGCAGCTCGAGGCTAATCGACACTGAAGCTTTCTTT.

V gene TRBV6-5 combines with J gene TRBJ1-2; 9 positions match TRBD1. After removal of 6 bases from V and 7 bases from J, the junction contained 6 bases not matched to a gene. Per the germline V gene, CDR1 is MNHEY and CDR2 is SVGAGI. CDR3 size: 13 residues. Written as DNA, the CDR3 is TGTGCCAGCAGCATACAGGGGGCGAGTGGCTACACCTTC. It encodes CASSIQGASGYTF.

The rearrangement joins TRBV9 to TRBJ1-2; D gene unclear. Deletions cut 0 bases from V and 5 bases from J, with 8 bases between. The length of the CDR3 is 13 residues. CDR1 is SGDLS and CDR2 is YYNGEE in the germline V gene. The CDR3 nucleotides read TGTGCCAGCAGCGTAGAAGTAGGGTATGGCTACACCTTC. Translating it yields CASSVEVGYGYTF.

This chain links TRBV24-1 with TRBJ2-3; TRBD1 might be the D (5 bases). V was cut by 7 bases and J by 0 bases, with 10 bases left in between. Germline lookup yields CDR1 KGHDR and CDR2 SFDVKD. The CDR3 runs 14 residues. For the CDR3, the DNA is TGTGCCACCAGGGGGCAGACTAGCACAGATACGCAGTATTTT. The encoded protein is CATRGQTSTDTQYF.

The chain combines TRBV27 with TRBJ2-7; a possible D gene is TRBD2 (6 bases). The CDR3 is made up of 17 amino acids. Trimming left V 5 bases short and J 3 bases short, with 23 bases between. Germline V CDR1 and CDR2: MNHEY, SMNVEV (reference sequence). In nucleotides, the CDR3 is TGTGCCAGCAGTCTCCAGCGGGCGGCGCCGCGACTCTACGAGCAGTACTTC. Translated, it gives CASSLQRAAPRLYEQYF.

This clone was detected a few times. This chain joins TRBV10-3 and TRBJ1-1, with a weak D call TRBD1 (5 bases). V dropped 3 bases and J dropped 7 bases, with 12 bases sitting between them. Germline lookup yields CDR1 ENHRY and CDR2 SYGVKD. The CDR3 runs 13 residues. CDR3 sequence (DNA): TGTGCCATCAGTGAACAGGTGGTGGGTGAAGCTTTCTTT. The encoded protein is CAISEQVVGEAFF.

The chain recombines TRBV15 with TRBJ2-5; 7 bases align to TRBD1. Trimming removed 5 bases from V and 5 bases from J; junction bases left unmatched: 14. The CDR3 runs 16 residues. Germline-derived CDR1 and CDR2 are LNHNV and YYDKDF (reference sequence). The CDR3 DNA reads as TGTGCCACCAGCCTCAGCCAAAGGGGGCGCGGGGAGACCCAGTACTTC. Translated: CATSLSQRGRGETQYF.

The chain uses TRBV7-2 and TRBJ2-1; 10 bases map to TRBD1. J was trimmed by 5 bases and V by 5 bases; bases with no gene match: 3. Germline V gives CDR1 SGHTA, CDR2 FQGNSA. CDR3 length: 14 residues. CDR3 coding DNA: TGTGCCAGCAGCCCCGGGACAGGGGACAATGAGCAGTTCTTC. Its protein product is CASSPGTGDNEQFF.

The chain has TRBV5-1 and TRBJ1-2, with D unresolved. The CDR3 length is 14 residues. Trimming removed 0 bases at V and 3 bases at J, with 9 bases between. Per germline, CDR1 SGHRS and CDR2 YFSETQ. The CDR3 bases are TGCGCCAGCAGCTTGGGCGGGGTTGACTATGGCTACACCTTC. Its translation is CASSLGGVDYGYTF.

This clone was observed once. The chain has TRBV6-2 or TRBV6-3 and TRBJ1-2; TRBD1 matches 7 bases. V shed 2 bases, J shed 3 bases, and the junction held 9 bases outside the gene matches. CDR1 and CDR2 (germline): MNHEY, SVGEGT. The CDR3 runs to 16 residues. Here the CDR3 DNA reads TGTGCCAGCAGTTACGGTCCGGGACAGCCATACTATGGCTACACCTTC. Translation gives CASSYGPGQPYYGYTF.

The chain recombines TRBV28 with TRBJ1-5; possibly TRBD1 for D (6 bases). The V and J ends lost 2 bases and 4 bases respectively, with 15 bases between them. Germline assignment: CDR1 MDHEN and CDR2 SYDVKM. The CDR3 extends over 16 amino acids. CDR3 region: CASSLLQGHPNQPQHF. CDR3 DNA sequence: TGTGCCAGCAGTTTACTTCAGGGACACCCAAATCAGCCCCAGCATTTT.

This chain links TRBV14 with TRBJ1-1; 7 nucleotides align to TRBD1. The germline V gene encodes CDR1 SGHDN and CDR2 FVKESK. The V segment lost 2 bases and the J segment 4 bases; nucleotides outside the gene matches: 4. This CDR3 is 14 amino acids long. In DNA, the CDR3 is TGTGCCAGCAGCCAAAACAGGGGATTCACTGAAGCTTTCTTT. Translated, it gives CASSQNRGFTEAFF.

The rearrangement joins TRBV25-1 to TRBJ1-2, with 7 bases aligning to TRBD1. From germline, CDR1 is MGHDK and CDR2 SYGVNS. The CDR3 length is 15 residues. V trimming: 1 base; J trimming: 4 bases; junction bases outside the gene matches: 6. CDR3 sequence reads: CASSESGQKSYGYTF. CDR3 DNA sequence: TGTGCCAGCAGTGAATCGGGACAGAAGAGCTATGGCTACACCTTC.